This TCR beta chain was recovered during a study of quantifying T cell responses using KT2 cells. Study at large: Reverse transcription used primers in the TCR alpha and beta constant regions. A predetermined fluorescence threshold ended the second PCR, run as a qPCR.

Trimming stripped 0 bases from V and 0 bases from J, with 3 bases between. The CDR3 is made up of 15 amino acids. Germline-derived CDR1 and CDR2 are LGHDT and YNNKEL (reference sequence). Known numbers of the T cell clone KT2 were added to PBMC. This clonotype was seen ten or more times. As yet, its antigen is unknown. Overall study findings and caveats: Input KT2 cell number predicted KT2 alpha and beta sequence counts linearly over several orders of magnitude.

A single-stranded UMI oligo with SP2 sequence was ligated to cDNA 3' ends. First-round PCR used three to five cycles and beta primers RC1.1 and RC1.2 covering TRBC1 and TRBC2. TCRdb called the UMI-ligation and nested PCR reads again in MiXCR, with one record for every CDR3 protein. Found here are 60,000 or so distinct CDR3 sequences, roughly an eighth of them singletons; the top ten hold roughly 9%. The clonotype originates from a human donor. Sequencing was carried out using PBMCs spiked with cells of the T cell clone KT2. V gene TRBV3-1 combines with J gene TRBJ2-6; D is uncertain. CDR3 nucleotide sequence: TGTGCCAGCAGCCAAGATTACTCTGGGGCCAACGTCCTGACTTTC. Its protein product is CASSQDYSGANVLTF.